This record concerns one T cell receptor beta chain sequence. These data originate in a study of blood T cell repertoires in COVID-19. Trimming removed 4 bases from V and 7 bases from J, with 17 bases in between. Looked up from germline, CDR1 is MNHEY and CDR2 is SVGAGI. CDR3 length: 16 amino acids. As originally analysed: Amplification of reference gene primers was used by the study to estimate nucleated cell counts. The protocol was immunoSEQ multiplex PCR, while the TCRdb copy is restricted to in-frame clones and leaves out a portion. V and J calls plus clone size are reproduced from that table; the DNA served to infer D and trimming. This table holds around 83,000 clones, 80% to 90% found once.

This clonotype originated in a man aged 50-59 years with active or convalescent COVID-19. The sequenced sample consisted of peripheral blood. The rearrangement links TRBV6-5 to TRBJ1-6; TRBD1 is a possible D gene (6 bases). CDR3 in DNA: TGTGCCAGCAGTTGGGGGGGAGGACAGCGGAATTCACCCCTCCACTTT. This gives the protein CASSWGGGQRNSPLHF.